This TCR beta chain was sequenced in a study of CD8 T cells in Susac syndrome. With random hexamers, roughly 0.45 to 1 ug RNA was reverse transcribed. TCRdb called the immunoSEQ multiplex PCR reads again in MiXCR, with one record for every CDR3 protein. The sample contains some 80,000 distinct CDR3 sequences, approximately 94% of which appear only once. V gave up 4 bases and J gave up 11 bases, with 10 bases separating them. The germline CDR1 and CDR2 sequences are MNHEY and SMNVEV (reference sequence). The CDR3 sequence is 11 residues long. Sequenced: CD8+ T cells from PBMCs. The receptor comes from a human donor in good health. The chain carries TRBV27 and TRBJ2-3; TRBD1 or TRBD2 may be the D gene (5 bases each). As DNA, the CDR3 is TGTGCCAGCAGTTGGGGGAACGGGCAGTATTTT. It is translated as CASSWGNGQYF.